This TCR beta chain was sequenced during a study of blood T cell repertoires in COVID-19. Whole-study context: The analysed material was cDNA or gDNA that came from T cells, B-cell-depleted T cells, or PBMCs.

The repertoire was sequenced with immunoSEQ multiplex PCR; TCRdb's copy has only in-frame clones and lacks some. The sample shows approximately 470,000 clones, roughly 87% of them seen only once. The ends lost 0 bases at V and 9 bases at J; junction bases unmatched: 1. Germline V gene lookup returns CDR1 SNHLY and CDR2 FYNNEI. CDR3 length: 12 residues. Residents of about two dozen US areas, aged roughly 18 to 89 years, made up the participants. Participants were placed into cohorts based on the clinical history they reported. Recovery among Cohort 3 donors was established by two negative PCRs, clearance, or symptom resolution.

This sequence originates from a woman between 18 and 29 years old who had recovered from COVID-19. Input material: PBMCs or T cells enriched from blood (not recorded which). The J gene is TRBJ2-5, the V gene TRBV2, with TRBD2 identical over 7 bases. CDR3 sequence (DNA): TGTGCCAGCAGTGAAGCTGGGAGGGCCCAGTACTTC. Translating gives CASSEAGRAQYF.